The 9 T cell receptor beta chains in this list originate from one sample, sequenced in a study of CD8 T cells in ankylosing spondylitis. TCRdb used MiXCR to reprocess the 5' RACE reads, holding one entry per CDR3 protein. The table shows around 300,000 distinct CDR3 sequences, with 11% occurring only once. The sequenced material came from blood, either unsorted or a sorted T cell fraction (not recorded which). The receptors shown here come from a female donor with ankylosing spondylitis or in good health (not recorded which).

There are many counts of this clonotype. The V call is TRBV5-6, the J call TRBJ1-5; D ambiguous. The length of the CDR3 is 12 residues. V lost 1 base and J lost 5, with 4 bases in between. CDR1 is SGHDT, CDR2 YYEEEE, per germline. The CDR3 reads CASSLLDQPQHF. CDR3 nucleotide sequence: TGTGCCAGCAGCTTGTTAGATCAGCCCCAGCATTTT.

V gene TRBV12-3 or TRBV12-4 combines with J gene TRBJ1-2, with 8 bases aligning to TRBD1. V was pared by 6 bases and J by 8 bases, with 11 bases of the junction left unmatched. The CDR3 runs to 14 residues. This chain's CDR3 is CASSGTGVSWGYTF. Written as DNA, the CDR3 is TGTGCCAGCAGCGGGACAGGAGTATCGTGGGGCTACACCTTC.

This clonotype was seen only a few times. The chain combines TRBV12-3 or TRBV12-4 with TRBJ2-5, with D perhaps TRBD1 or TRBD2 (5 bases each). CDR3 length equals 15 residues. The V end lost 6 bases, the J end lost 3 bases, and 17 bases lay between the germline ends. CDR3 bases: TGTGCCAGCAGCCGAACCGGGACGGTGGAAGAGACCCAGTACTTC. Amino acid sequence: CASSRTGTVEETQYF.

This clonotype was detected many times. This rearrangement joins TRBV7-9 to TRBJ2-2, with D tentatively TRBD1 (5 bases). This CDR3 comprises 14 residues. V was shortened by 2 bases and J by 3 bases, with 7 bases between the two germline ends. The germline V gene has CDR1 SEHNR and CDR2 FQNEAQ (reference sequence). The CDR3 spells CASSLSGYTGELFF. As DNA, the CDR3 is TGTGCCAGCAGCTTATCAGGGTACACCGGGGAGCTGTTTTTT.

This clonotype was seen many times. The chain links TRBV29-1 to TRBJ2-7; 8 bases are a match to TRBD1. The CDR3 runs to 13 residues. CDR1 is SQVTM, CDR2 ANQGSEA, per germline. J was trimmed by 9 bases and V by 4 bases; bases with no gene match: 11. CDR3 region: CSVVDRDFDRQYF. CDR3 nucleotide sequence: TGCAGCGTTGTGGACAGGGATTTCGATCGGCAGTACTTC.

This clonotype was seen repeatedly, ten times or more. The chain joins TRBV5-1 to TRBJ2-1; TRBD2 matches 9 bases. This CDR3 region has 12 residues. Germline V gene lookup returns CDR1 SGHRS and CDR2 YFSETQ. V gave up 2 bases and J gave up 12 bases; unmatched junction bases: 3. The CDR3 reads CASSFLAGRQFF. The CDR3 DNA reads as TGCGCCAGCAGCTTCCTAGCGGGGAGGCAGTTCTTC.

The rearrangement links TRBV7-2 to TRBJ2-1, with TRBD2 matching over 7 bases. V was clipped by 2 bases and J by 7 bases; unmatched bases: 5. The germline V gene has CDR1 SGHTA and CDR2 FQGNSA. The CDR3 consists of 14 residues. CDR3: CASSLILADNEQFF. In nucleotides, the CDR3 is TGTGCCAGCAGCTTAATTCTAGCGGATAATGAGCAGTTCTTC. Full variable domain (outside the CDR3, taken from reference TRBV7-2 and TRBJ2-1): GAGVSQSPSNKVTEKGKDVELRCDPISGHTALYWYRQSLGQGLEFLIYFQGNSAPDKSGLPSDRFSAERTGGSVSTLTIQRTQQEDSAVYLCASSLILADNEQFFGPGTRLTVL.

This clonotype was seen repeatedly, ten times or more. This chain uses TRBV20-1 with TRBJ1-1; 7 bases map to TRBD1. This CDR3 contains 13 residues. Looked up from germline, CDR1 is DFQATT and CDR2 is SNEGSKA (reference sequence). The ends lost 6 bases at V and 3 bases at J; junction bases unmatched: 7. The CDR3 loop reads CSAGGQMYTEAFF. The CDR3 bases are TGCAGTGCGGGGGGACAGATGTACACTGAAGCTTTCTTT.

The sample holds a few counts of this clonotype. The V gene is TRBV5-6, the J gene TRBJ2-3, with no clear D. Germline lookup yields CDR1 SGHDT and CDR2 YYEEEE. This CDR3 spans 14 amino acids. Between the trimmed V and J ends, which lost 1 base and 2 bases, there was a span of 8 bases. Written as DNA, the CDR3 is TGTGCCAGCAGCTTGACGACCTTCACAGATACGCAGTATTTT. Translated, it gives CASSLTTFTDTQYF.